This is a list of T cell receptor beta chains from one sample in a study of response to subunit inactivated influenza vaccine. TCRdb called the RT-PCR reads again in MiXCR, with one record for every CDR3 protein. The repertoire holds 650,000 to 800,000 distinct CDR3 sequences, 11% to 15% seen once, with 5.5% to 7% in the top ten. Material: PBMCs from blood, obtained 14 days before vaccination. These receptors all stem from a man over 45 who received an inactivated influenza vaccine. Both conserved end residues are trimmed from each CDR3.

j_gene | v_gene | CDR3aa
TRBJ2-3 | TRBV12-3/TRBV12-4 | ASSIGGLATDTQY
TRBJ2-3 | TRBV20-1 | SATPGGFTDTQY
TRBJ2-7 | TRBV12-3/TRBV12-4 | ASSLQVYEQY
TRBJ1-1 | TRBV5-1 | ASSLFADLNTEAF
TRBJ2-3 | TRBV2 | ASSEGLRRTDTQY
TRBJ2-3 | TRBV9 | ASSVVTGGRTDTQY
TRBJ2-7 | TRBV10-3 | AISATGDLTVEQY
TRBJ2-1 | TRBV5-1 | ASSLEGDYNEQF
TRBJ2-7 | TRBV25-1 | ASSELGTYEQC
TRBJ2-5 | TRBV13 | ASSSSRAGSQETQY
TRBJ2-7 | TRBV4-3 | ASSQGQISYEQY
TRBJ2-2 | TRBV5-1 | ASSYLAANTGELF
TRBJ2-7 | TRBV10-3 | AISESTLALYEQY
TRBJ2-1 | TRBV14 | ASSQEPRSYNEQF
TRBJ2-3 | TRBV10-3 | AISEPDRSTDTQY
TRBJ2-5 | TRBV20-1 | SARVAGGETQY
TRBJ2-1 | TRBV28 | ASSPIASGSRYNEQF
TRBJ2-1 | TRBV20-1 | SARLGEQF
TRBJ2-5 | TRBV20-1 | STYRTGNQETQY
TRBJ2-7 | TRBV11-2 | ASSFPLGEQY
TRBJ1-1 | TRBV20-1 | SARDGRRTEAF
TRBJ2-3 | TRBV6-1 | ASGGPGQGAQYSQY
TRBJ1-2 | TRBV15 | ATSSPGQAIYPYGYT
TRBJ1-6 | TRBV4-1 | ASSQLFSKGGTTGSPLH
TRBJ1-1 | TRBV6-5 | ASSYSLLLGQGNTEAF
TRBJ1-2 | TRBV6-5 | ASSSLGTTEYGYT
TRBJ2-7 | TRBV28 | ASSLSPSVAYEQY
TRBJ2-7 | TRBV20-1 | SARVRENYEQY
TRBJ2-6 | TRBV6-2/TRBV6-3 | ASSYPGELYSGANVLT
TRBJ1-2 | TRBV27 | ASSQNGQRIWGYT
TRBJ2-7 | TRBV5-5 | ASSLERQGYEQY
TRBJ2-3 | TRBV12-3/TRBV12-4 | ASSLQSDTDTQY
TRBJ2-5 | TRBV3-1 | ASSPFRGGGAETQY
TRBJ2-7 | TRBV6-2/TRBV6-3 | ATSLAGYNSNSYEQY
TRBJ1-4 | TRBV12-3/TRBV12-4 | ASSLGRGRNEKLF
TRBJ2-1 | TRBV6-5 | ASSSAPSYNEQF
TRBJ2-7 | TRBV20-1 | SASVGRAYEQY